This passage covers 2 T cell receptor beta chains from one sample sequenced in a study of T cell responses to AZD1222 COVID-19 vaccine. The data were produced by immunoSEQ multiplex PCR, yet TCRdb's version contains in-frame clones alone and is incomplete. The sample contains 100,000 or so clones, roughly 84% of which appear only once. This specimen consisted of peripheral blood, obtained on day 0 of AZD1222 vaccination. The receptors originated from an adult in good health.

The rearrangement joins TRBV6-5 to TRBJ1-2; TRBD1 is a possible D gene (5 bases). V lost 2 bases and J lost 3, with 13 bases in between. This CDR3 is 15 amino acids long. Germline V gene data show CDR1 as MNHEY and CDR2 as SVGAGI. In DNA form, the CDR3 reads TGTGCCAGCAGTTACAAAGGGGCTGGTGACTATGGCTACACCTTC. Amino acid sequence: CASSYKGAGDYGYTF.

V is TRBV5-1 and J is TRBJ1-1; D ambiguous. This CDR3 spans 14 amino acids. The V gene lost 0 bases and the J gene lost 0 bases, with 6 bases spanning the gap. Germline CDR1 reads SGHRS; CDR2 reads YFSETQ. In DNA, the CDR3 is TGCGCCAGCAGCTTGGGAGACATGAACACTGAAGCTTTCTTT. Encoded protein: CASSLGDMNTEAFF.